These T cell receptor beta chains were read from a single sample in a study of blood T cells in healthy people across ages. TCRdb reprocessed the 5' RACE reads with MiXCR, giving one entry per CDR3 protein. The table records about 1.1 million distinct CDR3 sequences, 35% to 45% of them present only once. Sequencing input: blood. Receptor source: a man between 18 and 35 years old in good health. Each CDR3 is given with its conserved first and last residue. A D gene is named only where the DNA matches it firmly. Clone size is stated in some rows and not others, as once, few, many or a class when expanded.

V gene: TRBV20-1
J gene: TRBJ1-4
D gene: NA
clone size: NA
CDR3 DNA: TGCAGTGCTAGAGGCAGGAGGGGCCTCGAGGAAAAACTGTTTTTT
CDR3 protein: CSARGRRGLEEKLFF

V gene: TRBV5-6
J gene: TRBJ2-7
D gene: TRBD1
clone size: few
CDR3 DNA: TGTGCCAGCAGCTTGGATCGGACAGGCTCCTACGAGCAGTACTTC
CDR3 protein: CASSLDRTGSYEQYF

V gene: TRBV30
J gene: TRBJ2-4
D gene: NA
clone size: NA
CDR3 DNA: TGTGCCTGGAGGTCAGGCCCAGAGCAGTACTTC
CDR3 protein: CAWRSGPEQYF

V gene: TRBV7-9
J gene: TRBJ2-7
D gene: TRBD2
clone size: few
CDR3 DNA: TGTGCCGGATCCGGGGGGATTAGCTCCTACGAGCAGTACTTC
CDR3 protein: CAGSGGISSYEQYF

V gene: TRBV20-1
J gene: TRBJ1-5
D gene: TRBD1
clone size: once
CDR3 DNA: TGCAGTGCGCCGAGTTCCGGGACAGGCCAAGGGGCCCAGCATTTT
CDR3 protein: CSAPSSGTGQGAQHF

V gene: TRBV20-1
J gene: TRBJ2-7
D gene: NA
clone size: few
CDR3 DNA: TGCAGTGCCCCTAGAACATCCGAGCAGTACTTC
CDR3 protein: CSAPRTSEQYF

V gene: TRBV2
J gene: TRBJ2-1
D gene: NA
clone size: NA
CDR3 DNA: TGTGCCAGCAGTGAGGAAACAGGATGGGCCTCGGTCAATGAGCAGTTCTTC
CDR3 protein: CASSEETGWASVNEQFF

V gene: TRBV5-1
J gene: TRBJ1-2
D gene: NA
clone size: NA
CDR3 DNA: TGCGCCAGCAGCGCAGGCCTCCCGTCTAACTATGGCTACACCTTC
CDR3 protein: CASSAGLPSNYGYTF

V gene: TRBV12-3/TRBV12-4
J gene: TRBJ2-3
D gene: TRBD2
clone size: few
CDR3 DNA: TGTGCCAGCCGATATGGGGCTAGCGGTACTAGCACAGATACGCAGTATTTT
CDR3 protein: CASRYGASGTSTDTQYF

V gene: TRBV6-2/TRBV6-3
J gene: TRBJ2-3
D gene: NA
clone size: NA
CDR3 DNA: TGTGCCAGCAGTTACTCGACTCGACAGTTCCTCACAGATACGCAGTATTTT
CDR3 protein: CASSYSTRQFLTDTQYF

V gene: TRBV14
J gene: TRBJ2-1
D gene: TRBD2
clone size: few
CDR3 DNA: TGTGCCAGCGGGCGGGGGAGCTCCTACAATGAGCAGTTCTTC
CDR3 protein: CASGRGSSYNEQFF

V gene: TRBV20-1
J gene: TRBJ1-2
D gene: NA
clone size: NA
CDR3 DNA: TGCAGTGCTATGGCGGGGACCTGGACCAACTATGGCTACACCTTC
CDR3 protein: CSAMAGTWTNYGYTF

V gene: TRBV19
J gene: TRBJ1-4
D gene: NA
clone size: NA
CDR3 DNA: TGTGCCAGTGGGGGGCAGGACCTTAATGAAAAACTGTTTTTT
CDR3 protein: CASGGQDLNEKLFF

V gene: TRBV12-3/TRBV12-4
J gene: TRBJ1-2
D gene: NA
clone size: NA
CDR3 DNA: TGTGCCAGCACCCTAAGGGGGGGTGGCTACACCTTC
CDR3 protein: CASTLRGGGYTF

V gene: TRBV7-4
J gene: TRBJ1-4
D gene: NA
clone size: NA
CDR3 DNA: TGTGCCAGCAGCTTTGAGCACTCTAATGAAAAACTGTTTTTT
CDR3 protein: CASSFEHSNEKLFF

V gene: TRBV7-9
J gene: TRBJ2-2
D gene: NA
clone size: NA
CDR3 DNA: TGTGCCGGGGTATCCGGGAAGCTGTTTTTT
CDR3 protein: CAGVSGKLFF

V gene: TRBV6-2/TRBV6-3
J gene: TRBJ2-7
D gene: TRBD2
clone size: few
CDR3 DNA: TGTGCCAGCAGTTACCCACGTCCCAGAGGGTCTAGCGGGGACTACGAGCAGTACTTC
CDR3 protein: CASSYPRPRGSSGDYEQYF

V gene: TRBV2
J gene: TRBJ2-1
D gene: NA
clone size: NA
CDR3 DNA: TGTGCCAGCAGTGAAAGGCGGGATTTAAGGGACAATGAGCAGTTCTTC
CDR3 protein: CASSERRDLRDNEQFF

V gene: TRBV18
J gene: TRBJ2-2
D gene: NA
clone size: NA
CDR3 DNA: TGTGCCAGCTCACCCGGGACACCCCACACCGGGGAGCTGTTTTTT
CDR3 protein: CASSPGTPHTGELFF

V gene: TRBV20-1
J gene: TRBJ1-5
D gene: TRBD1
clone size: NA
CDR3 DNA: TGCAGTGCTTCTGATACAGGGGCGTCTAATCAGCCCCAGCATTTT
CDR3 protein: CSASDTGASNQPQHF

V gene: TRBV7-3
J gene: TRBJ2-1
D gene: NA
clone size: few
CDR3 DNA: TGTGCCAGCAGCTTAACGTTTCGTGATGAGCAGTTCTTC
CDR3 protein: CASSLTFRDEQFF

V gene: TRBV7-2
J gene: TRBJ1-1
D gene: NA
clone size: NA
CDR3 DNA: TGTGCCAGCAGGGCAGGGGCAATTTATGAAGCTTTCTTT
CDR3 protein: CASRAGAIYEAFF

V gene: TRBV20-1
J gene: TRBJ1-2
D gene: TRBD1
clone size: NA
CDR3 DNA: TGCGGTGCTAGAGGTGCAGGGGGCGCCTATGGCTACACCTTC
CDR3 protein: CGARGAGGAYGYTF

V gene: TRBV30
J gene: TRBJ1-5
D gene: NA
clone size: NA
CDR3 DNA: TGTGCCTGGAGGGACAGACAAAGCTATAGCAATCAGCCCCAGCATTTT
CDR3 protein: CAWRDRQSYSNQPQHF

V gene: TRBV6-2/TRBV6-3
J gene: TRBJ2-7
D gene: NA
clone size: NA
CDR3 DNA: TGTGCCAGCAGTTACCCACGAGCGCTATCCTACGAGCAGTACTTC
CDR3 protein: CASSYPRALSYEQYF

V gene: TRBV4-1
J gene: TRBJ1-6
D gene: TRBD1
clone size: NA
CDR3 DNA: TGCGCCAGCAGCCAAGATATCAGGGGGAACAATTCACCCCTCCACTTT
CDR3 protein: CASSQDIRGNNSPLHF